A selection of T cell receptor beta chains follows, all from one sample in a study of CD8+CD57+ T cells in acquired aplastic anemia. TCRdb processed the reads anew with MiXCR; each CDR3 protein has one entry. The table shows fewer than 250,000 distinct CDR3 sequences, with roughly 56% occurring only once. The sample taken for sequencing was sorted CD4+, CD8+, or CD8+CD57+ T cells (not recorded which) from PBMCs. The source is a human donor in good health, serving as a control. Both conserved end residues are part of each CDR3. The D gene is left open where the match is weak. The size entry is marked missing in some rows and otherwise reads once, few, many or a size class.

TRBV10-3	NA	TRBJ2-6	NA	TGTGCCATCAGTGATGTGCTAGAATATTCTGGGGCCAACGTCCTGACTTTC	CAISDVLEYSGANVLTF
TRBV20-1	NA	TRBJ2-7	TRBD2	TGCAGTGCCAAATCTAGTGGGTCAGCGGGGGAGCGCGAGCAGTACTTC	CSAKSSGSAGEREQYF
TRBV7-9	NA	TRBJ1-3	NA	TGTGCCAGCAGCCAGGCGGGAGGAAACACCATATATTTT	CASSQAGGNTIYF
TRBV6-5	NA	TRBJ1-5	NA	TGTGCCAGCAGTTACTCCGGGGTTAGCAATCAGCCCCAGCATTTT	CASSYSGVSNQPQHF
TRBV19	NA	TRBJ1-6	NA	TGTGCCAGTACGGTGGGGGTAAGGCTCGGAGAGGCACCCCTCCACTTT	CASTVGVRLGEAPLHF
TRBV7-3	NA	TRBJ1-6	TRBD1	TGTGCCAGCAGCCTAGGAGGGGGCCCCGGGAGGTATAATTCACCCCTCCACTTT	CASSLGGGPGRYNSPLHF
TRBV3-1	many	TRBJ1-1	TRBD1	TGTGCCAGCAGCCCCGGGACAGGGTTCGTCGAAGCTTTCTTT	CASSPGTGFVEAFF
TRBV2	NA	TRBJ2-7	TRBD1	TGTGCCAGCAGTACGGGACAGTCTGGCGAGCAGTACTTC	CASSTGQSGEQYF
TRBV19	many	TRBJ2-5	TRBD2	TGTGCCAGTAGTCCCCGGACTAGCGGGCGAGAGACCCAGTACTTC	CASSPRTSGRETQYF
TRBV12-3/TRBV12-4	NA	TRBJ1-3	TRBD1	TGTGCCAGCAGTCCGGACAGGGCGATATATTTT	CASSPDRAIYF
TRBV18	many	TRBJ1-2	NA	TGTGCCAGCTCACCGGCTCGGGACGTTAACTATGGCTACACCTTC	CASSPARDVNYGYTF